The 8 T cell receptor beta chains below all came from one sample that was sequenced in a study of siplizumab effects on memory and regulatory T cells. Repertoires were generated with immunoSEQ multiplex PCR, while TCRdb's copy carries only in-frame clones and drops some. Among about 85,000 clones listed, roughly 94% were seen once. Sequencing input: CD8+ T cells sorted from blood. The receptors here all came from a human donor in good health.

The gene calls are TRBV29-1 and TRBJ2-7; the match to TRBD1 covers 7 bases. The CDR3 sequence is 14 residues long. Looked up from germline, CDR1 is SQVTM and CDR2 is ANQGSEA. J was trimmed by 3 bases and V by 2 bases; bases with no gene match: 7. CDR3 bases: TGCAGCGTTGAAATAGTAGGGGACAGCTACGAGCAGTACTTC. It codes for CSVEIVGDSYEQYF.

V and J are TRBV7-6 and TRBJ2-5, with 8 bases identical to TRBD1. The tail of the sequence fits TRBJ2-7 better, so the J call may be wrong. The CDR3 length is 16 residues. CDR1 SGHVS and CDR2 FNYEAQ come from the germline V gene. CDR3 region: CASSLGFTGGTYEQYF. CDR3 coding DNA: TGTGCCAGCAGCTTAGGATTCACAGGGGGTACCTACGAGCAGTACTTC.

The J gene is TRBJ2-5, the V gene TRBV6-6; no clear D. The V gene's germline CDR1 is MNHNY and CDR2 SVGAGI (reference sequence). The germline V and J ends were trimmed by 7 bases and 1 base, with 13 bases remaining between them. This CDR3 has 14 amino acids. The CDR3 nucleotides read TGTGCCAGCACCACGACTGGGATCCAAGAGACCCAGTACTTC. It codes for CASTTTGIQETQYF.

Comment on this clone: Distinct nucleotide sequences in the sample also encode this CDR3. V and J are TRBV19 and TRBJ2-1; 8 bases line up with TRBD2. From germline, CDR1 is LNHDA and CDR2 SQIVND (reference sequence). The CDR3 has 14 residues. V gave up 5 bases and J gave up 4 bases; unmatched junction bases: 4. The CDR3 region is CASSSLAGYNEQFF. Here the CDR3 DNA reads TGTGCCAGTAGTTCCCTAGCGGGTTACAATGAGCAGTTCTTC.

DNA for the CDR3: TGTGCCAGCAGGTTGACAGGGTACTATGGCTACACCTTC. It specifies CASRLTGYYGYTF. The chain is built from TRBV6-1 and TRBJ1-2, with 7 bases matching TRBD1. Germline lookup yields CDR1 MNHNS and CDR2 SASEGT. V lost 6 bases to trimming and J lost 3 bases; unmatched junction nucleotides: 4. This CDR3 region has 13 residues.

This rearrangement joins TRBV30 to TRBJ2-1, with D tentatively TRBD1 (6 bases). The CDR3 consists of 12 residues. CDR1 is GTSNPN and CDR2 is SVGIG in the germline V gene (reference sequence). V was shortened by 2 bases and J by 7 bases, with 9 bases between the two germline ends. The DNA for the CDR3 is TGTGCCTGGAGTCCAGGGGCGAATGAGCAGTTCTTC. The encoded protein is CAWSPGANEQFF.

V gene TRBV27 combines with J gene TRBJ2-7, with 8 bases lining up with TRBD2. J lost 0 bases, V lost 4 bases, and 5 bases had no gene match. There are 15 residues in the CDR3. In germline, CDR1 is MNHEY, CDR2 SMNVEV (reference sequence). The CDR3 here is CASSYAGGSSYEQYF. CDR3 coding DNA: TGTGCCAGCAGTTATGCGGGGGGAAGCTCCTACGAGCAGTACTTC.

V usage is TRBV19 and J usage is TRBJ2-7; 7 nucleotides agree with TRBD1. The CDR3 totals 12 residues. The V gene end was trimmed by 9 bases and the J gene end by 0 bases; junction bases not matched to a gene: 2. In germline, CDR1 is LNHDA, CDR2 SQIVND (reference sequence). The CDR3 spells CARDRVSYEQYF. In DNA, the CDR3 is TGTGCCAGAGACAGGGTCTCCTACGAGCAGTACTTC. The whole variable domain, remainder taken from reference TRBV19 and TRBJ2-7, is DGGITQSPKYLFRKEGQNVTLSCEQNLNHDAMYWYRQDPGQGLRLIYYSQIVNDFQKGDIAEGYSVSREKKESFPLTVTSAQKNPTAFYLCARDRVSYEQYFGPGTRLTVT.